These 12 T cell receptor beta chains originate from one sample sequenced in a study of blood T cells in healthy people across ages. Together with a sample-barcoded 5' primer, a J-beta primer mix was included in a second PCR lasting about 7 to 12 cycles. MiXCR, run by TCRdb on the 5' RACE reads, gives a single entry per CDR3 protein. Of about 940,000 distinct CDR3 sequences in the sample, about 48% were seen once. The sequenced sample was blood. Every receptor here comes from a man aged 30 to 39 in good health.

The chain has TRBV12-3 or TRBV12-4 and TRBJ2-5; TRBD1 is a possible D gene (5 bases). The CDR3 is made up of 14 amino acids. V was trimmed by 2 bases and J by 2 bases, leaving 9 bases between them. CDR3 DNA: TGTGCCAGCAGTTTAAGGCGACAGCAAGAGACCCAGTACTTC. It codes for CASSLRRQQETQYF.

The V and J genes are TRBV6-5 and TRBJ2-1, with D unresolved. Germline V gene sequence: CDR1 MNHEY, CDR2 SVGAGI. V lost 3 bases, J lost 7 bases, and 13 bases lay in between. CDR3 length equals 14 residues. The CDR3 loop is CASSYYGPGNEQFF. The CDR3 nucleotides read TGTGCCAGCAGTTATTACGGTCCCGGGAATGAGCAGTTCTTC.

The chain has TRBV9 and TRBJ1-1; D unclear. The CDR3 consists of 13 residues. V lost 3 bases, J lost 6 bases, and 12 bases lay in between. CDR1 is SGDLS and CDR2 is YYNGEE in the germline V gene. The CDR3 DNA is TGTGCCAGCAGCGCCTGGGAAAACCCTGAAGCTTTCTTT. This encodes CASSAWENPEAFF.

The V and J genes are TRBV12-3 or TRBV12-4 and TRBJ2-5; 8 bases fit TRBD2. The CDR3 is made up of 17 amino acids. With 4 bases clipped from V and 0 bases from J, the junction kept 10 bases outside the gene matches. This CDR3 reads CASSSWQTSAYQETQYF. CDR3 nucleotides: TGTGCCAGCAGTTCCTGGCAGACTAGCGCGTACCAAGAGACCCAGTACTTC.

This clonotype was seen more than once but under ten times. The J gene is TRBJ1-6, the V gene TRBV6-4; D ambiguous. This CDR3 contains 13 residues. Trimming left V 2 bases short and J 7 bases short, with 6 bases between. The germline gives CDR1 MRHNA, CDR2 SNTAGT. The CDR3 DNA reads TGTGCCAGCAGTGACAGGGCGAATTCACCCCTCCACTTT. Translated, it gives CASSDRANSPLHF.

Comments on this clonotype: One junction end disagrees with the germline gene, perhaps due to a read error. This sequence joins TRBV20-1 and TRBJ2-5; 10 positions agree with TRBD2. Germline CDR1 and CDR2: DFQATT and SNEGSKA (reference sequence). The CDR3 has 16 amino acids. CDR3 sequence reads: CSAGDDGTSAQETQYF. CDR3 nucleotide sequence: TGCAGTGCTGGAGATGATGGGACTAGCGCTCAAGAGACCCAGTACTTC.

V and J are TRBV28 and TRBJ2-3; possible D gene TRBD1, 6 bases. CDR3 length: 14 amino acids. The germline gives CDR1 MDHEN, CDR2 SYDVKM. Trimming took off 10 bases at V and 6 bases at J, with 20 bases between the two ends. In DNA form, the CDR3 reads TGTGCCACCTCAGCACAGGGAGTCATGGATACGCAGTATTTT. It codes for CATSAQGVMDTQYF. The variable domain in full, with the rest retrieved from reference TRBV28 and TRBJ2-3, is DVKVTQSSRYLVKRTGEKVFLECVQDMDHENMFWYRQDPGLGLRLIYFSYDVKMKEKGDIPEGYSVSREKKERFSLILESASTNQTSMYLCATSAQGVMDTQYFGPGTRLTVL.

The chain joins TRBV21-1 to TRBJ2-1; the D call TRBD2 from the table was never checked on the DNA. TRBV21-1 is recorded as a pseudogene. CDR3 length: 16 residues. The CDR3 region has the DNA TGTGCCAGCAGCAAATCAGTAGCGGGGGGGTTTAATGAGCAGTTCTTC. This translates into CASSKSVAGGFNEQFF.

This chain joins TRBV20-1 and TRBJ2-6; the D gene is possibly TRBD1 (5 bases). The CDR3 contains 15 residues. Trimming pared 5 bases from V and 4 bases from J, leaving 15 bases between. In germline, CDR1 is DFQATT, CDR2 SNEGSKA (reference sequence). The CDR3 loop reads CSALKQGSGANVLTF. CDR3 sequence (DNA): TGCAGTGCTCTAAAGCAGGGTTCAGGGGCCAACGTCCTGACTTTC.

V and J are TRBV29-1 and TRBJ2-6, with TRBD1 matching over 8 bases. This CDR3 has 19 amino acids. Germline trimming cut 0 bases from V and 0 bases from J; bases unmatched to any gene: 10. Germline CDR1 reads SQVTM; CDR2 reads ANQGSEA. Here the CDR3 reads CSVEDWVTGESSGANVLTF. Here the CDR3 DNA reads TGCAGCGTTGAAGATTGGGTGACAGGGGAAAGCTCTGGGGCCAACGTCCTGACTTTC.

This clonotype was observed a single time. The chain has TRBV3-1 and TRBJ2-5; D not certain. The DNA end lines up better with TRBJ2-1; the J call may be wrong. The V gene's germline CDR1 is LGHDT and CDR2 YNNKEL (reference sequence). CDR3 length: 11 residues. The CDR3 spells CASSLMETQFF. CDR3 coding DNA: TGTGCCAGCAGCCTCATGGAGACCCAGTTCTTC.

The rearrangement joins TRBV30 to TRBJ2-6; D remains ambiguous. CDR1 is GTSNPN and CDR2 is SVGIG in the germline V gene (reference sequence). The CDR3 runs to 16 residues. V was cut by 3 bases and J by 2 bases, with 14 bases left in between. Here the CDR3 reads CAWRVPTRTGANVLTF. The CDR3 DNA is TGTGCCTGGAGAGTACCGACTCGGACTGGGGCCAACGTCCTGACTTTC.